This T cell receptor (beta chain) appears in the sequencing data of a study of response to subunit inactivated influenza vaccine. V lost 4 bases to trimming and J lost 3 bases; unmatched junction nucleotides: 3. This CDR3 spans 16 amino acids. The V gene's germline CDR1 is SGHNT and CDR2 YYREEE (reference sequence). TCRdb recomputed calls from the RT-PCR reads with MiXCR, one row per CDR3 protein. The sample has about 800,000 distinct CDR3 sequences, 21% seen once; the top ten hold 10%. Whole-study findings and limits: Few new T cells, the authors suggested, are recruited by each seasonal influenza vaccination.

This clonotype was observed a few times. The target antigen is unknown. The chain combines TRBV5-4 with TRBJ2-2; the match to TRBD2 covers 13 bases. The receptor was isolated from a man aged 50-59 years who received an inactivated influenza vaccine. This material consisted of PBMCs from blood, taken 4 to 6 days after vaccination. The chain's CDR3 is CASSTSGRADTGELFF. The CDR3 region has the DNA TGTGCCAGCAGCACTAGCGGGAGGGCCGACACCGGGGAGCTGTTTTTT.